This T cell receptor (beta chain) is drawn from a study of blood T cell repertoires in COVID-19. About the research overall: Samples of COVID-19 (acute and convalescent) were obtained from the United States, Italy and Spain. Sources were T cells, B-cell-depleted T cells, or PBMCs; the material itself was cDNA or gDNA.

Using immunoSEQ multiplex PCR, the repertoire was profiled, and TCRdb retains in-frame clones only, with some absent. The table has a few hundred thousand clones, 87% seen once. Per the germline V gene, CDR1 is LGHDT and CDR2 is YNNKEL (reference sequence). V lost 1 base and J 10 bases, leaving 14 bases between the germline ends. CDR3 length: 15 amino acids. The clonotype was recovered from a man younger than 35 with active or convalescent COVID-19. The specimen sequenced was peripheral blood. The chain recombines TRBV3-1 (or the pseudogene TRBV3-2) with TRBJ1-6; D call uncertain. The CDR3 loop reads CASSQGQAAFSPLHF. In DNA, the CDR3 is TGTGCCAGCAGCCAAGGGCAGGCCGCGTTCTCACCCCTCCACTTT.